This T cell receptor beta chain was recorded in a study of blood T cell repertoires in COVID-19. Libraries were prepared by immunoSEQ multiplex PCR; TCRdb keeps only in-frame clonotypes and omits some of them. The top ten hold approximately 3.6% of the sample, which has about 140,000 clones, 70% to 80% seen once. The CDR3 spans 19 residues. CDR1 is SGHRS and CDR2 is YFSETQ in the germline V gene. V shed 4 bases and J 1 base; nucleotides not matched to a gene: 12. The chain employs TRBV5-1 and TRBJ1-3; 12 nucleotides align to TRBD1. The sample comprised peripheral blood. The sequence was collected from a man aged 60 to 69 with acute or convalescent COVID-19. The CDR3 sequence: CASSPGGTGGMVSGNTIYF. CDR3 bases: TGCGCCAGCAGCCCCGGCGGGACAGGGGGCATGGTATCTGGAAACACCATATATTTT.